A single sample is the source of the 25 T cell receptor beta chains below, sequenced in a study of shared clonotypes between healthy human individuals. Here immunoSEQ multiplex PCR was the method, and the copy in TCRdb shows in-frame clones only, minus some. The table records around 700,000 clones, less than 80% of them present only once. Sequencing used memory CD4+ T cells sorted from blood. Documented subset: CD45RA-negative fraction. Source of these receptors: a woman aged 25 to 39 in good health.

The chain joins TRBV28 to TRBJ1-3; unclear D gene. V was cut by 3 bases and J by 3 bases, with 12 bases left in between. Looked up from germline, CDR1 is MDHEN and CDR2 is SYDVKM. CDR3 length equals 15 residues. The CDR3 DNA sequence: TGTGCCAGCAGTTTTAAGAGAGTGGGTGGAAACACCATATATTTT. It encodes CASSFKRVGGNTIYF.

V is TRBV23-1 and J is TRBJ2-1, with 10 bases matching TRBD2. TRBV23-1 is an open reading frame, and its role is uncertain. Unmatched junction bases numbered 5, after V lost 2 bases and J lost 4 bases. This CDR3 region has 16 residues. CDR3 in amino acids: CASSQLAGVDYNEQFF. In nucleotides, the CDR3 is TGCGCCAGCAGTCAACTAGCGGGAGTCGATTACAATGAGCAGTTCTTC.

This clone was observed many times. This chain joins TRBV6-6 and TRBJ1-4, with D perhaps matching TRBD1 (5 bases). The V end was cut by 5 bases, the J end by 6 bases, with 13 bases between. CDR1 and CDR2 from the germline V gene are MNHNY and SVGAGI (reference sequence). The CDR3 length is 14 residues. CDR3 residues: CASSPGTGDEKLFF. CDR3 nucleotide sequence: TGTGCCAGCAGTCCGGGGACGGGTGATGAAAAACTGTTTTTT.

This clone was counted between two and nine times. CDR3 sequence reads: CASSSGVTQYF. CDR3 coding DNA: TGTGCCAGCAGTTCGGGGGTAACGCAGTATTTT. The chain recombines TRBV27 with TRBJ2-3; tentative D call: TRBD2 (6 bases). Germline values: CDR1 MNHEY, CDR2 SMNVEV (reference sequence). Trimming took off 4 bases at V and 9 bases at J, with 8 bases between the two ends. The CDR3 is 11 amino acids.

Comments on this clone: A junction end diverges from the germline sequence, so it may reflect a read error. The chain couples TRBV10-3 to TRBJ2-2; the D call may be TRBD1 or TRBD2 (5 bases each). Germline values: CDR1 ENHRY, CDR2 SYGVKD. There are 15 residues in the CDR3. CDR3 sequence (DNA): TGCGGAAGGGTGCAGGTCAGGCTTGGACACCGGGGAGCTGTTTTT. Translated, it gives CGRVQVRLGHRGAVF.

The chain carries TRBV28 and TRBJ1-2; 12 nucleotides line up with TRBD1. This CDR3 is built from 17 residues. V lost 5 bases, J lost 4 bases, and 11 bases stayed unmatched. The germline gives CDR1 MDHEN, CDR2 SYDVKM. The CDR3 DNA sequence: TGTGCCAGCAGTCCCCGTGTAGGGACAGGGGGCTTCTATGGCTACACCTTC. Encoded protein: CASSPRVGTGGFYGYTF.

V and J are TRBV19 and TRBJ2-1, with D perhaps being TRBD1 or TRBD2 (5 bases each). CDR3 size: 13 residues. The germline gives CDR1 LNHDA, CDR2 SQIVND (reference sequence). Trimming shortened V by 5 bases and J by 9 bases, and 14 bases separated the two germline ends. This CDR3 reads CASSGPGPGEQFF. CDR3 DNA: TGTGCCAGTAGTGGACCGGGGCCCGGTGAGCAGTTCTTC.

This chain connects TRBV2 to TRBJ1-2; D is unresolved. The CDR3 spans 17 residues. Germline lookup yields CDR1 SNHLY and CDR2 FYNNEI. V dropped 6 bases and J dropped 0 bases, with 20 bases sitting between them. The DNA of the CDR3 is TGTGCCAGCAGCGGCAGAACTGTACGGGGAACTAACTATGGCTACACCTTC. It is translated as CASSGRTVRGTNYGYTF.

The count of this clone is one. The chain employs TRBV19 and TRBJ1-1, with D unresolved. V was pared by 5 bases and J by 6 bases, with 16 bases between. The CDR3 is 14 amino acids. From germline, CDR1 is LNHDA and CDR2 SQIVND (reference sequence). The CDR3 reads CASSPSMSSAEAFF. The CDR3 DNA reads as TGTGCCAGTAGTCCATCCATGAGTAGCGCTGAAGCTTTCTTT.

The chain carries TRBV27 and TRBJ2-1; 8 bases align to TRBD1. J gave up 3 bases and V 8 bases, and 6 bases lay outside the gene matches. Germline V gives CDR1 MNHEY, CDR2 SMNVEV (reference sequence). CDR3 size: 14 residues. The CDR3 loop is CASGRQGNYNEQFF. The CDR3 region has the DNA TGTGCCAGCGGAAGACAGGGGAACTACAATGAGCAGTTCTTC.

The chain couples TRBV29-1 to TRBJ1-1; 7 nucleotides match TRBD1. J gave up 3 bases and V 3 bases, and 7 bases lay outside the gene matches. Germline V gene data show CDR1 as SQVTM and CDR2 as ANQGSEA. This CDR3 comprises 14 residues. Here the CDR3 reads CSVDTRGGDTEAFF. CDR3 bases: TGCAGCGTTGATACCAGGGGGGGTGACACTGAAGCTTTCTTT.

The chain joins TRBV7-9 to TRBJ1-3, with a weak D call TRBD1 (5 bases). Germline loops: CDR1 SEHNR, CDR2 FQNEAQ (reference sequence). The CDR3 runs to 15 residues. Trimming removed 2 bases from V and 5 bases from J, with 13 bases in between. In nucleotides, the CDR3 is TGTGCCAGCAGCTTATTTACAGGTTCGCGAAACACCATATATTTT. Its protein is CASSLFTGSRNTIYF. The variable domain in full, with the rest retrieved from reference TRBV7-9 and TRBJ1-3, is DTGVSQNPRHKITKRGQNVTFRCDPISEHNRLYWYRQTLGQGPEFLTYFQNEAQLEKSRLLSDRFSAERPKGSFSTLEIQRTEQGDSAMYLCASSLFTGSRNTIYFGEGSWLTVV.

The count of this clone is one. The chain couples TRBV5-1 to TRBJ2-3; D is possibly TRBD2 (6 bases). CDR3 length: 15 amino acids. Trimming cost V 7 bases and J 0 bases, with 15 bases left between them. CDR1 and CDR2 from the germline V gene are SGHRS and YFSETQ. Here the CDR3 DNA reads TGCGCCAGCGAGCTGAGCGGGTCTAGCACAGATACGCAGTATTTT. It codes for CASELSGSSTDTQYF.

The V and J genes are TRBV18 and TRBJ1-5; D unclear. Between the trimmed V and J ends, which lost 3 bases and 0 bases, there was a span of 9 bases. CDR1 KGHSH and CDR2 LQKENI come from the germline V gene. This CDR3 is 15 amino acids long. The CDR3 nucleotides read TGTGCCAGCTCACCGGGAGAAACTAGCAATCAGCCCCAGCATTTT. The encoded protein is CASSPGETSNQPQHF.

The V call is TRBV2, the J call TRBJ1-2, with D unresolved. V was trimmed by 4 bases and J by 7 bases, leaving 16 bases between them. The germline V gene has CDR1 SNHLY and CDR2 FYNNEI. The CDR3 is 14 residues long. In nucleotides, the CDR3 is TGTGCCAGCAGTGGGTATCTCTCGGGAGGTGGCTACACCTTC. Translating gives CASSGYLSGGGYTF.

CDR3 nucleotide sequence: TGTGCCAGTAGTCCCGGGACAGGGGGCAGCTACACCTTC. Protein sequence: CASSPGTGGSYTF. The chain couples TRBV19 to TRBJ1-2, with 12 bases that match TRBD1. The CDR3 spans 13 residues. Germline CDR1 reads LNHDA; CDR2 reads SQIVND (reference sequence). V shed 5 bases, J shed 9 bases, and the junction held 4 bases outside the gene matches. Full variable domain (rest looked up from reference TRBV19 and TRBJ1-2): DGGITQSPKYLFRKEGQNVTLSCEQNLNHDAMYWYRQDPGQGLRLIYYSQIVNDFQKGDIAEGYSVSREKKESFPLTVTSAQKNPTAFYLCASSPGTGGSYTFGSGTRLTVV.

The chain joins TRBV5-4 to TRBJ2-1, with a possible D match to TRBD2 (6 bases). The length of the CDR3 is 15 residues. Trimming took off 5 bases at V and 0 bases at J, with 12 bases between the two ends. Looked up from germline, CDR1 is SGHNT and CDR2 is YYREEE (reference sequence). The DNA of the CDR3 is TGTGCCAGCAGGCGGGACTCGAGCTCCTACAATGAGCAGTTCTTC. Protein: CASRRDSSSYNEQFF.

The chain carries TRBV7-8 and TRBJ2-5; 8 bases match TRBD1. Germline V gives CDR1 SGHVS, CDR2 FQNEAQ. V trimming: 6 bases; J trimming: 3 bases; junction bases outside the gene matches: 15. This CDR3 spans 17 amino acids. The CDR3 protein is CASRRSGGALPKETQYF. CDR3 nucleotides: TGTGCCAGCAGAAGATCAGGGGGCGCCTTGCCCAAAGAGACCCAGTACTTC. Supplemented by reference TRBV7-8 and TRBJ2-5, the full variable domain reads GAGVSQSPRYKVAKRGQDVALRCDPISGHVSLFWYQQALGQGPEFLTYFQNEAQLDKSGLPSDRFFAERPEGSVSTLKIQRTQQEDSAVYLCASRRSGGALPKETQYFGPGTRLLVL.

CDR3 nucleotide sequence: TGTGCCTGGAGGACAGTCGGGGTATACGAGCAGTACTTC. It translates to CAWRTVGVYEQYF. The chain recombines TRBV30 with TRBJ2-7; either TRBD1 or TRBD2 may fit D (5 bases each). V lost 3 bases and J 4 bases, leaving 13 bases between the germline ends. Germline V CDR1 and CDR2: GTSNPN, SVGIG (reference sequence). The CDR3 is 13 amino acids.

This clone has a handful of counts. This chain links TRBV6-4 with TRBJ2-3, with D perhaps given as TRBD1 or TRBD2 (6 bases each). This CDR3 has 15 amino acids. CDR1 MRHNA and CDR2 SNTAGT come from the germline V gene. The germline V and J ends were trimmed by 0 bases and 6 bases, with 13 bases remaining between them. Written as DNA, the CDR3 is TGTGCCAGCAGTGACTCGGGCAGGGGAGGTGATACGCAGTATTTT. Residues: CASSDSGRGGDTQYF.

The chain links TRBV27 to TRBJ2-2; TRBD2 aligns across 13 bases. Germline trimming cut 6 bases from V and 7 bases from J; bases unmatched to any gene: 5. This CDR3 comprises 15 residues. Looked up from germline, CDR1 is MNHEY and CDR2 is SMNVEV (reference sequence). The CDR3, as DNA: TGTGCCAGCAGCCCTGGGACTAGCGGGATCGGGGAGCTGTTTTTT. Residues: CASSPGTSGIGELFF.

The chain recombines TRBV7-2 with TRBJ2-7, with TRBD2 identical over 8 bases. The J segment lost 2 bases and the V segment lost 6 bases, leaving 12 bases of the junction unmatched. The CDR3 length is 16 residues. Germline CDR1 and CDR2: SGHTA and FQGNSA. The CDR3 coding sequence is TGTGCCAGCAGGCCGAGTAGCGGGATCCTTACCTACGAGCAGTACTTC. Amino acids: CASRPSSGILTYEQYF.

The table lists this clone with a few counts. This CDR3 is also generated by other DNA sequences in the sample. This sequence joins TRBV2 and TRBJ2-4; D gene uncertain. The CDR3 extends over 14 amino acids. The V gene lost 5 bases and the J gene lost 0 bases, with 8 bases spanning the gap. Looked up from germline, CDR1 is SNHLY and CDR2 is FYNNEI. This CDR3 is CASSLLGAKNIQYF. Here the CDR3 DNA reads TGTGCCAGCAGTCTCCTCGGAGCCAAAAACATTCAGTACTTC.

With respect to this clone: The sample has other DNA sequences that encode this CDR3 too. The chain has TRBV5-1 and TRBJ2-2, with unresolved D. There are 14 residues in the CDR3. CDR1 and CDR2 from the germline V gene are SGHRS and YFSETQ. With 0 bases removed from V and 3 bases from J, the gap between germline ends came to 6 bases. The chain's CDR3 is CASSLGTYTGELFF. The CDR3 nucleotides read TGCGCCAGCAGCTTGGGGACCTACACCGGGGAGCTGTTTTTT. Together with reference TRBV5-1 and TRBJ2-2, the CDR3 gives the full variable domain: KAGVTQTPRYLIKTRGQQVTLSCSPISGHRSVSWYQQTPGQGLQFLFEYFSETQRNKGNFPGRFSGRQFSNSRSEMNVSTLELGDSALYLCASSLGTYTGELFFGEGSRLTVL.

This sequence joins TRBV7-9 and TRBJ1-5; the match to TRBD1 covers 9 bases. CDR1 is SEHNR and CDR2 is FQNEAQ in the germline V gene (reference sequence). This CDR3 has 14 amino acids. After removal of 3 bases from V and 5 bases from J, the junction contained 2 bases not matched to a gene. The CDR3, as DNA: TGTGCCAGCAGCTTGACAGGGGGTGATCAGCCCCAGCATTTT. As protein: CASSLTGGDQPQHF.